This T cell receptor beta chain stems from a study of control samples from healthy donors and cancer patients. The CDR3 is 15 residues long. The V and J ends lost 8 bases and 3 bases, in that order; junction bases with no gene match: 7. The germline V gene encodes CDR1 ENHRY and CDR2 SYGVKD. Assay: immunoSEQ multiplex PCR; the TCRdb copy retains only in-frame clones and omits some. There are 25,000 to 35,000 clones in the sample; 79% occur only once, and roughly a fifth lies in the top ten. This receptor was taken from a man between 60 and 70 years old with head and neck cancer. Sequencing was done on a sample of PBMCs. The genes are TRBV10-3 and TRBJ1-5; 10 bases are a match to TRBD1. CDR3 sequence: CAIGVGTGDNQPQHF. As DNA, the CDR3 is TGTGCCATCGGGGTAGGGACAGGGGACAATCAGCCCCAGCATTTT.